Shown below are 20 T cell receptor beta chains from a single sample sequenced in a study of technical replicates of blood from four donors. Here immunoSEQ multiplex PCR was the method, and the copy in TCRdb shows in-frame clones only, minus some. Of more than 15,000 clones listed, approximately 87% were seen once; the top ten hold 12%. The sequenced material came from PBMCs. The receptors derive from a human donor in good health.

The CDR3 DNA sequence: TGTGCCAGCAGTGAAGCAGACAGGCTTTGGTATGGCTACACCTTC. It specifies CASSEADRLWYGYTF. The rearrangement uses TRBV2 and TRBJ1-2; a possible D gene is TRBD1 (6 bases). Trimming took 0 bases from V and 5 from J, leaving 13 bases between them. Germline V gives CDR1 SNHLY, CDR2 FYNNEI. The CDR3 is made up of 15 amino acids.

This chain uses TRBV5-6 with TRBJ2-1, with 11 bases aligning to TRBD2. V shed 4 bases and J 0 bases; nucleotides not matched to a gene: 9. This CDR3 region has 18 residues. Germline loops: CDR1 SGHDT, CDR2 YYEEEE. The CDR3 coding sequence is TGTGCCAGCAGCCGGCCAGGGCTAGCGGGAGGCTCCTACAATGAGCAGTTCTTC. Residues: CASSRPGLAGGSYNEQFF. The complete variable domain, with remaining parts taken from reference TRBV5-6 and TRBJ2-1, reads DAGVTQSPTHLIKTRGQQVTLRCSPKSGHDTVSWYQQALGQGPQFIFQYYEEEERQRGNFPDRFSGHQFPNYSSELNVNALLLGDSALYLCASSRPGLAGGSYNEQFFGPGTRLTVL.

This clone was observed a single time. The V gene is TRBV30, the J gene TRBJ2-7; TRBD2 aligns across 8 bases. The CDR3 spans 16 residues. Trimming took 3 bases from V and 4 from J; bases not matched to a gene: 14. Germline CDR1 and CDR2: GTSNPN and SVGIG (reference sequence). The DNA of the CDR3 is TGTGCCTGGAGGGCGGTAGCGGGACTAAAAGGGTACGAGCAGTACTTC. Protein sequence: CAWRAVAGLKGYEQYF.

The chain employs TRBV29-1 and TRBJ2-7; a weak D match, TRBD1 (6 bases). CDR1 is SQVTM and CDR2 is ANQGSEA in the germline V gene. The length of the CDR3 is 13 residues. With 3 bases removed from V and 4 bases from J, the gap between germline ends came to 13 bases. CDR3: CSVDVGARYEQYF. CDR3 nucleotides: TGCAGCGTTGATGTGGGGGCCCGGTACGAGCAGTACTTC.

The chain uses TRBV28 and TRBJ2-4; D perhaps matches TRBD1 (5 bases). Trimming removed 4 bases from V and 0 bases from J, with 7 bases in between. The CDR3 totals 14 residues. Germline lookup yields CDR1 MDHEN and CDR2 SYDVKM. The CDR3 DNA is TGTGCCAGCAGTTACCAGGGAGCCAAAAACATTCAGTACTTC. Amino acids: CASSYQGAKNIQYF.

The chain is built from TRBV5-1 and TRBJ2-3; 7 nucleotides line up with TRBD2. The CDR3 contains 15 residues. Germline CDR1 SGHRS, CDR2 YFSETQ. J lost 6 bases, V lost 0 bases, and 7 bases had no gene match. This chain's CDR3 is CASSLEKRDFDTQYF. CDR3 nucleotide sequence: TGCGCCAGCAGCTTGGAGAAGCGGGACTTCGATACGCAGTATTTT.

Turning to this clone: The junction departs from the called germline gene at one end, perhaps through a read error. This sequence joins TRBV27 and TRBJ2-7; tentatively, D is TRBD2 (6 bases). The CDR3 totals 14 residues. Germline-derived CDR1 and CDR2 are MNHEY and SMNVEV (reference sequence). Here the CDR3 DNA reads TGTGCCAGCAGTCCCGGGACTGCCTCCTACGAGCAGTGCTTC. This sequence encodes CASSPGTASYEQCF.

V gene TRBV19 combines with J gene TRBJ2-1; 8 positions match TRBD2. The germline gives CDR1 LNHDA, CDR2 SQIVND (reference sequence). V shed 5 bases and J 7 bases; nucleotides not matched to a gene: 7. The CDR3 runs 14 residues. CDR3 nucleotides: TGTGCCAGTAGTCAACCGGGAGGGCAGAATGAGCAGTTCTTC. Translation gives CASSQPGGQNEQFF.

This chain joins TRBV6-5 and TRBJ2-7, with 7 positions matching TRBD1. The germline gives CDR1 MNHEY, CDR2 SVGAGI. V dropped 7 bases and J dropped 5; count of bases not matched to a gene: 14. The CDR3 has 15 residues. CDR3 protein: CASNHLTGTPDEQYF. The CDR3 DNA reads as TGTGCCAGCAACCACCTGACAGGGACCCCGGACGAGCAGTACTTC.

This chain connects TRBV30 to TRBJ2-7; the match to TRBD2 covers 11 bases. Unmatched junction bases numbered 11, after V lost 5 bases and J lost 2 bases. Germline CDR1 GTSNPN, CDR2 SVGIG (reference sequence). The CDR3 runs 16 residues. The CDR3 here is CAWGPPSGRPPYEQYF. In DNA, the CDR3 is TGTGCCTGGGGCCCACCTAGCGGGAGGCCTCCCTACGAGCAGTACTTC.

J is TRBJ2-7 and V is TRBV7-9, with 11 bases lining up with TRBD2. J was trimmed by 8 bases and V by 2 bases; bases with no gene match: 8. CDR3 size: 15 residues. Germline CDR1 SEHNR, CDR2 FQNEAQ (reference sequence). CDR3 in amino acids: CASSLPTSGVEKQYF. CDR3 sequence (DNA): TGTGCCAGCAGCTTACCGACTAGCGGGGTCGAGAAGCAGTACTTC.

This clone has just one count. The CDR3 sequence is CASSSSPGRTETEAFF. CDR3 coding DNA: TGTGCCAGCAGCTCGAGTCCGGGGAGGACGGAGACTGAAGCTTTCTTT. J is TRBJ1-1 and V is TRBV5-5, with D hard to call. The CDR3 is 16 amino acids. The ends were cut back, 3 bases at V and 5 bases at J, with 20 bases in the middle. Germline V CDR1 and CDR2: SGHKS, YYEKEE (reference sequence).

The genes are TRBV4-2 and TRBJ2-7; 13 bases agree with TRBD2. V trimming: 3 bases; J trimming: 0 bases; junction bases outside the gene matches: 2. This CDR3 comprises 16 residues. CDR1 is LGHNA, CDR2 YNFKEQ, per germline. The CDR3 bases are TGTGCCAGCAGCCAGGGACTAGCGGGATTCTCCTACGAGCAGTACTTC. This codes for CASSQGLAGFSYEQYF.

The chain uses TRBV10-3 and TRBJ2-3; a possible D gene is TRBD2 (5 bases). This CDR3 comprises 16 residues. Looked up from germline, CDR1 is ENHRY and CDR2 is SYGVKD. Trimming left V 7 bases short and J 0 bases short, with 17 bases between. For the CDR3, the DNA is TGTGCCATCAAGAGCGGCAGGCAGACTAGCACAGATACGCAGTATTTT. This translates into CAIKSGRQTSTDTQYF.

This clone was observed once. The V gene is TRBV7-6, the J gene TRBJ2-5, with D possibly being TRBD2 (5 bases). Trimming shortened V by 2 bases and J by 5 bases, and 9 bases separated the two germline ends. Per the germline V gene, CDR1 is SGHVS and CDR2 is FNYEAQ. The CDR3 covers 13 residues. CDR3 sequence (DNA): TGTGCCAGCAGCTTATTCACGGGGGAGACCCAGTACTTC. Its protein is CASSLFTGETQYF.

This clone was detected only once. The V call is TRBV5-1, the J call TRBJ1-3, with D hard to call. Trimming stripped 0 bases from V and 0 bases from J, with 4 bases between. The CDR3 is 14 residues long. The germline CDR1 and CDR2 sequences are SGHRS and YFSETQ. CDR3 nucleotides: TGCGCCAGCAGCTTGGGGGCCTCTGGAAACACCATATATTTT. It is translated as CASSLGASGNTIYF.

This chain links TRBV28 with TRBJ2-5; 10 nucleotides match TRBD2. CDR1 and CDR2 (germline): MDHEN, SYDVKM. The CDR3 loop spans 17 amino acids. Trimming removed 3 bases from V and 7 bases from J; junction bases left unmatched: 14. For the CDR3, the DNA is TGTGCCAGCAGTTTGGGAGCCGGCGCTAGCGGGAGAGGGACCCAGTACTTC. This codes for CASSLGAGASGRGTQYF.

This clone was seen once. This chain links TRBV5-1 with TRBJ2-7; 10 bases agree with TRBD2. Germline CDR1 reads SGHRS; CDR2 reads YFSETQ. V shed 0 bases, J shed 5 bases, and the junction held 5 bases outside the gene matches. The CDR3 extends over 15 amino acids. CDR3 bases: TGCGCCAGCAGCTTGGCACCTAGCGGGAGCCACGAGCAGTACTTC. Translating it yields CASSLAPSGSHEQYF.

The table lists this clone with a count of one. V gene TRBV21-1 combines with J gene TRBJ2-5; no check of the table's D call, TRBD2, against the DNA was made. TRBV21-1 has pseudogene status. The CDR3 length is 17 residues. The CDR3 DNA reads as TGTGCCAGCAGCAAAGCGCTTTCGGGGGGCGCAGGAGAGACCCAGTACTTC. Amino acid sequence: CASSKALSGGAGETQYF.

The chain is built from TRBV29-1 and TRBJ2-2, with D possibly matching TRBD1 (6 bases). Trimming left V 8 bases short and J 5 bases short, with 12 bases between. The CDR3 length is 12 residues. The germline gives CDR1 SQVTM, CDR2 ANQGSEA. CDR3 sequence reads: CSITGMTGELFF. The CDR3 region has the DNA TGCAGCATAACAGGGATGACCGGGGAGCTGTTTTTT.